The TCR beta chain described here comes from a study of T cell changes during pregnancy in multiple sclerosis. Data came from immunoSEQ multiplex PCR; TCRdb stores just in-frame clones and leaves some out. This table holds around 100,000 clones, about 92% found once. Losses at the gene ends were 5 bases for V and 9 bases for J; bases not matched to a gene: 9. The CDR3 sequence is 13 residues long. Germline loops: CDR1 SGHTA, CDR2 FQGNSA. The clonotype originates from a female donor with multiple sclerosis, enrolled in a pregnancy study. The sequences come from peripheral blood, collected after pregnancy. The chain couples TRBV7-2 to TRBJ1-2; 7 positions agree with TRBD1. The CDR3 DNA follows: TGTGCCAGCAGCCCCGGGACAGAAGATCGCTACACCTTC. It specifies CASSPGTEDRYTF.